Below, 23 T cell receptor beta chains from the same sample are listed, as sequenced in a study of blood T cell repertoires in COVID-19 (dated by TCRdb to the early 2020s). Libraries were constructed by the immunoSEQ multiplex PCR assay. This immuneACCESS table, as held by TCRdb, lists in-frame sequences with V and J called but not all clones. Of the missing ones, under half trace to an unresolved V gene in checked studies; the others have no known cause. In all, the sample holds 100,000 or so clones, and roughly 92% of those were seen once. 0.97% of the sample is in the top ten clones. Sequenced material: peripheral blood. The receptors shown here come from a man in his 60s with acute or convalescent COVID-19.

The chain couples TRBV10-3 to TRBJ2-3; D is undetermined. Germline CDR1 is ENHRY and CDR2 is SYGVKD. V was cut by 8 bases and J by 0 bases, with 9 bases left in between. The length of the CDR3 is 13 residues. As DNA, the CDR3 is TGTGCCATCGAGGCGGATAGCACAGATACGCAGTATTTT. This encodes CAIEADSTDTQYF.

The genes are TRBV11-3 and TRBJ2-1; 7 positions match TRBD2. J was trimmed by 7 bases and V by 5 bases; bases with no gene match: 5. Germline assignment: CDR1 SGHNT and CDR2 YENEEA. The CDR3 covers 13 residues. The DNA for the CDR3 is TGTGCCAGCAGCGGGAGGGCCCGGAATGAGCAGTTCTTC. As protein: CASSGRARNEQFF.

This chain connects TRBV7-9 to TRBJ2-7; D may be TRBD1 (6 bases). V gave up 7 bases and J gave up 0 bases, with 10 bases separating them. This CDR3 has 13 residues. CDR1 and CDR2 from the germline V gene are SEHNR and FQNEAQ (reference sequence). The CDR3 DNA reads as TGTGCCAGCACGCGGACAGTCTCCTACGAGCAGTACTTC. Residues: CASTRTVSYEQYF.

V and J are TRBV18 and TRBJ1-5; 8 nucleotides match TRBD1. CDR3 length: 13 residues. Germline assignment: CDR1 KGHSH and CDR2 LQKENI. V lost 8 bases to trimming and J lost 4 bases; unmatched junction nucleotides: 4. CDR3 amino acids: CASTTGGNQPQHF. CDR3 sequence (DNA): TGTGCCAGCACCACAGGGGGTAATCAGCCCCAGCATTTT.

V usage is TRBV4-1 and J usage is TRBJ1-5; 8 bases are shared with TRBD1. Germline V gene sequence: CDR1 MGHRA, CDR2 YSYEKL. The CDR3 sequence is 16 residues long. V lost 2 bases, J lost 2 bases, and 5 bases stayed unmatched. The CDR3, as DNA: TGCGCCAGCAGCCAACGACAGGGGTTGGGCAATCAGCCCCAGCATTTT. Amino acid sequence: CASSQRQGLGNQPQHF.

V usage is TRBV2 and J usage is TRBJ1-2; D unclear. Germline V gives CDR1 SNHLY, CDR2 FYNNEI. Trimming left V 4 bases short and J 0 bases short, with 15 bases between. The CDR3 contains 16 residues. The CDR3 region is CASSVPGRPTNYGYTF. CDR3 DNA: TGTGCCAGCAGTGTCCCAGGCAGGCCTACTAACTATGGCTACACCTTC.

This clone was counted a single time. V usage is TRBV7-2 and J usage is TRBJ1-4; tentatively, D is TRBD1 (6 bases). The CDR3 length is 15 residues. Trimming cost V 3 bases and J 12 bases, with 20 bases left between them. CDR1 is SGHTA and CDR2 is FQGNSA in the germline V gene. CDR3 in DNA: TGTGCCAGCAGCTTTGCCCCTACAGGGAAAACAGAACTGTTTTTT. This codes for CASSFAPTGKTELFF.

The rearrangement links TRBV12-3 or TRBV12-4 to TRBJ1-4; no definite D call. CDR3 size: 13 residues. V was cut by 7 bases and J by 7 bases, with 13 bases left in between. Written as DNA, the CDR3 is TGTGCCAGCACCTACGTGCTTGGTGAAAAACTGTTTTTT. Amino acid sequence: CASTYVLGEKLFF.

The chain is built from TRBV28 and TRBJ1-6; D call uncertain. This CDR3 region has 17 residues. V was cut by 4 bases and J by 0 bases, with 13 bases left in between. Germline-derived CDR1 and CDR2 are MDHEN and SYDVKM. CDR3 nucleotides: TGTGCCAGCAGTTATGCTGCTACTGGCTCCTATAATTCACCCCTCCACTTT. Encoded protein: CASSYAATGSYNSPLHF.

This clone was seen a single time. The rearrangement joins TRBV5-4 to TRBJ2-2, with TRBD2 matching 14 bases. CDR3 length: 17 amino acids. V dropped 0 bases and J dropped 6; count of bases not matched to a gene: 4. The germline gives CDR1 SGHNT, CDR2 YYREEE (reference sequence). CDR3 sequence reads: CASSLVGLAGVAGELFF. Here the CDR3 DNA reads TGTGCCAGCAGCTTGGTGGGACTAGCGGGAGTAGCCGGGGAGCTGTTTTTT.

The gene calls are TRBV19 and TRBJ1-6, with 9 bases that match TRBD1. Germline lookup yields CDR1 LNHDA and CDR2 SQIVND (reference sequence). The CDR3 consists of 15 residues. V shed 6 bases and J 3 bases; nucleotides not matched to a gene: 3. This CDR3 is CASSLTGGYNSPLHF. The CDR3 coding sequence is TGTGCCAGTAGCTTGACAGGGGGCTATAATTCACCCCTCCACTTT.

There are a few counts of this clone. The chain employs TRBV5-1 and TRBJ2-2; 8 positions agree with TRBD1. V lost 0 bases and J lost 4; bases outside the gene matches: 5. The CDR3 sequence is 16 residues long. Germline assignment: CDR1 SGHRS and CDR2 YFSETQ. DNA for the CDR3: TGCGCCAGCAGCTTGGTGCAGGGGGCCTTCACCGGGGAGCTGTTTTTT. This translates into CASSLVQGAFTGELFF.

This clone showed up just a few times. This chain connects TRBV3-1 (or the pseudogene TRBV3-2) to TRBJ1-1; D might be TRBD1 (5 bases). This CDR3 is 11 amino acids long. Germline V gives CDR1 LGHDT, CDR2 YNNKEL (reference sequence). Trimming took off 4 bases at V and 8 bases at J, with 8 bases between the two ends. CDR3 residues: CASSLRQEAFF. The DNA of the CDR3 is TGTGCCAGCAGCCTCCGACAGGAAGCTTTCTTT.

This CDR3 is CASTKGLGTGTTGELFF. The CDR3 region has the DNA TGTGCCAGCACCAAAGGGTTGGGGACAGGTACCACCGGGGAGCTGTTTTTT. The V gene is TRBV7-9, the J gene TRBJ2-2, with TRBD1 matching 8 bases. Germline V CDR1 and CDR2: SEHNR, FQNEAQ (reference sequence). Losses at the gene ends were 7 bases for V and 4 bases for J; bases not matched to a gene: 14. The CDR3 is 17 amino acids. Based on the CDR3 plus reference TRBV7-9 and TRBJ2-2, the full variable domain is DTGVSQNPRHKITKRGQNVTFRCDPISEHNRLYWYRQTLGQGPEFLTYFQNEAQLEKSRLLSDRFSAERPKGSFSTLEIQRTEQGDSAMYLCASTKGLGTGTTGELFFGEGSRLTVL.

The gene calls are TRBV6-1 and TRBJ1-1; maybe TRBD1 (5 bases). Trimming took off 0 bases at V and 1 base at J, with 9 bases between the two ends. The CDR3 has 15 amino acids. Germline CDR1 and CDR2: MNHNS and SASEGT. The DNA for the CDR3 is TGTGCCAGCAGTGAAGCTTGGGGGGGGAACACTGAAGCTTTCTTT. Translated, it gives CASSEAWGGNTEAFF.

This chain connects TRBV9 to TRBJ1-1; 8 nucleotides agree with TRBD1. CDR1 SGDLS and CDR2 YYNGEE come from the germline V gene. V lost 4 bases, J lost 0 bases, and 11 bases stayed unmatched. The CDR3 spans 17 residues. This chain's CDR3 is CASSPRGQGAMNTEAFF. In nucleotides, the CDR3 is TGTGCCAGCAGCCCCCGGGGGCAGGGGGCAATGAACACTGAAGCTTTCTTT.

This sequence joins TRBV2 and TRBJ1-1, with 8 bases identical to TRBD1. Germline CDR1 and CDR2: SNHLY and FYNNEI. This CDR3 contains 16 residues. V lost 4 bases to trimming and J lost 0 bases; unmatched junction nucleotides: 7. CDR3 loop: CASSVRTGLMNTEAFF. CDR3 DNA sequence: TGTGCCAGCAGTGTTCGGACAGGGCTCATGAACACTGAAGCTTTCTTT.

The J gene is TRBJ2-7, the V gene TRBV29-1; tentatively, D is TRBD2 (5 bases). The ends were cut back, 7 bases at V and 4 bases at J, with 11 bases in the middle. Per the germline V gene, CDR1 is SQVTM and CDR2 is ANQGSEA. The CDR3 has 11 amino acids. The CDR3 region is CSGLLDYEQYF. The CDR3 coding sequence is TGCAGCGGATTACTAGATTACGAGCAGTACTTC.

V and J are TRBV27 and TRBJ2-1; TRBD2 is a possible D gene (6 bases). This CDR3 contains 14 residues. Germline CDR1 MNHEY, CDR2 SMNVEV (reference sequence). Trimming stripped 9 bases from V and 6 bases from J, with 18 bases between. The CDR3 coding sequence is TGTGCCAGTAGAAAGTACCCCGGGGGCAATGAGCAGTTCTTC. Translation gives CASRKYPGGNEQFF.

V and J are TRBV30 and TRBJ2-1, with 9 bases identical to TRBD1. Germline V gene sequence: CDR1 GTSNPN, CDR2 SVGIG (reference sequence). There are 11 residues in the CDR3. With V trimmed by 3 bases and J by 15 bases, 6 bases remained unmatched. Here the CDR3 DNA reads TGTGCCTGGAGCTCGGGACAGGGAACGTTCTTC. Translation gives CAWSSGQGTFF.

Here the CDR3 DNA reads TGTGCTAGTGGTTTGGCCGGGACAGGGCACAATCAGCCCCAGCATTTT. As protein: CASGLAGTGHNQPQHF. This rearrangement joins TRBV12-5 to TRBJ1-5, with 9 bases aligning to TRBD1. CDR1 LGHNT and CDR2 FRNRAP come from the germline V gene. The CDR3 consists of 16 residues. V shed 1 base and J 3 bases; nucleotides not matched to a gene: 4.

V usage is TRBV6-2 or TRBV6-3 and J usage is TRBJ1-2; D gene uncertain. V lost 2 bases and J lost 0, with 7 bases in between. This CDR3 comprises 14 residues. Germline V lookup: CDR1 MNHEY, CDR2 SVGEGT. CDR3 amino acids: CASSYRVTNYGYTF. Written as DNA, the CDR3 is TGTGCCAGCAGTTACCGGGTTACTAACTATGGCTACACCTTC.

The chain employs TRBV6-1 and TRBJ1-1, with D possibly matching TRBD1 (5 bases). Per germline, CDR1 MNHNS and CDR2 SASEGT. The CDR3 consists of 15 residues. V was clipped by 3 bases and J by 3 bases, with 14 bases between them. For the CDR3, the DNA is TGTGCCAGCAGTGACCGCGGGGGAGTCTACACTGAAGCTTTCTTT. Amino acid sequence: CASSDRGGVYTEAFF.